This TCR beta chain derives from a study of T cell changes during pregnancy in multiple sclerosis. This CDR3 is built from 13 residues. Between the trimmed V and J ends, which lost 2 bases and 4 bases, there was a span of 6 bases. Germline V gene sequence: CDR1 MNHNS, CDR2 SASEGT. Profiling relied on immunoSEQ multiplex PCR, and the TCRdb table lists in-frame clones only, not all of them. Among about 93,000 clones listed, 91% were seen once. This chain uses TRBV6-1 with TRBJ1-5, with no clear D. This receptor was obtained from a female donor in good health, enrolled as a control in a pregnancy study. Sequences were derived from peripheral blood, sampled after pregnancy. DNA for the CDR3: TGTGCCAGCAGTGAAACACAGAATCAGCCCCAGCATTTT. Protein: CASSETQNQPQHF.